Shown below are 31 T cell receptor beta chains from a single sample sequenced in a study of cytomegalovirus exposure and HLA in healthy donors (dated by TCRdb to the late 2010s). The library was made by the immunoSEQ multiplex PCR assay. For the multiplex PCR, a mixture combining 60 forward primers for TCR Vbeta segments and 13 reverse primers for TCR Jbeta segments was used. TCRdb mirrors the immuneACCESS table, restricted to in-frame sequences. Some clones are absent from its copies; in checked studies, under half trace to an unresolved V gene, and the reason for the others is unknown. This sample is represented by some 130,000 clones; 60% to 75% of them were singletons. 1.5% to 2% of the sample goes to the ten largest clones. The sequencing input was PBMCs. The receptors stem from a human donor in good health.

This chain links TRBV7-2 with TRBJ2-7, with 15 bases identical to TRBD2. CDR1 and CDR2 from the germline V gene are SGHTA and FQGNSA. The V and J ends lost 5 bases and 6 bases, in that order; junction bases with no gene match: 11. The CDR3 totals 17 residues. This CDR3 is CASSVGTSGRLVSEQYF. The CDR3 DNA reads TGTGCCAGCAGCGTCGGGACTAGCGGGAGGTTGGTAAGCGAGCAGTACTTC.

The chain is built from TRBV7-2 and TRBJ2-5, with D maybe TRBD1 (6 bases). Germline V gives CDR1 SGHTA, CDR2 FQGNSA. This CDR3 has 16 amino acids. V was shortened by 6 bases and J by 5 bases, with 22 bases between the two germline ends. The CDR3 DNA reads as TGTGCCAGCAGTCAAATAAGGACAGCTGTTACGGAGACCCAGTACTTC. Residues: CASSQIRTAVTETQYF.

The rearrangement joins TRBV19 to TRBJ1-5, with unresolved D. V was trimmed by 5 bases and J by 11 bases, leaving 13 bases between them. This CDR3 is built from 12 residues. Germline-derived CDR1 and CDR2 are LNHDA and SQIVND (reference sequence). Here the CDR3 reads CASSPAPGAQHF. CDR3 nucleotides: TGTGCCAGTAGTCCGGCCCCCGGGGCCCAGCATTTT. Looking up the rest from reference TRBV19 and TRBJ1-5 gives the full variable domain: DGGITQSPKYLFRKEGQNVTLSCEQNLNHDAMYWYRQDPGQGLRLIYYSQIVNDFQKGDIAEGYSVSREKKESFPLTVTSAQKNPTAFYLCASSPAPGAQHFGDGTRLSIL.

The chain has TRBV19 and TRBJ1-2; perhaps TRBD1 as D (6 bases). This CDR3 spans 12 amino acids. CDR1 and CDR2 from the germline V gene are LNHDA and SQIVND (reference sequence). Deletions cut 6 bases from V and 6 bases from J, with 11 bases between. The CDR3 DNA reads TGTGCCAGTAGGCAGGGGTTCGATGGCTACACCTTC. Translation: CASRQGFDGYTF.

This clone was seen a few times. Here the CDR3 reads CASSWTRGHEQYF. The CDR3 bases are TGTGCCAGCAGTTGGACTAGGGGTCACGAGCAGTACTTC. This rearrangement joins TRBV6-1 to TRBJ2-7, with 7 bases identical to TRBD2. V lost 5 bases and J lost 5; bases outside the gene matches: 6. This CDR3 comprises 13 residues. Germline CDR1 and CDR2: MNHNS and SASEGT.

CDR3 residues: CASSLDPWTSSDTQYF. CDR3 nucleotides: TGTGCCAGCAGCTTAGATCCGTGGACTAGCTCGGATACGCAGTATTTT. The gene calls are TRBV11-3 and TRBJ2-3, with 8 bases identical to TRBD2. V trimming: 0 bases; J trimming: 6 bases; junction bases outside the gene matches: 8. The germline V gene has CDR1 SGHNT and CDR2 YENEEA. The CDR3 runs 16 residues.

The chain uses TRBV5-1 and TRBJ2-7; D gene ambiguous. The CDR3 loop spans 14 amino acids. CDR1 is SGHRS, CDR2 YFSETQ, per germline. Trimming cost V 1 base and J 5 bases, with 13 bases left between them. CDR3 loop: CASSLSGSTDEQYF. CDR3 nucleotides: TGCGCCAGCAGCTTGTCAGGATCCACCGACGAGCAGTACTTC.

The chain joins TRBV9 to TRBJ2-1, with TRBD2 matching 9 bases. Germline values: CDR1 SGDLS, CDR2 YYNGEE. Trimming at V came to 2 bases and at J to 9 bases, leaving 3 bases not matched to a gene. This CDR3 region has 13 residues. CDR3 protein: CASSVLAGTEQFF. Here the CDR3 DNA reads TGTGCCAGCAGCGTGCTAGCGGGAACTGAGCAGTTCTTC.

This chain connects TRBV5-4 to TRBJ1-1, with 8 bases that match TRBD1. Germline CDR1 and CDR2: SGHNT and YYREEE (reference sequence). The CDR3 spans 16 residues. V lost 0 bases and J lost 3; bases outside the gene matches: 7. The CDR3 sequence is CASSLAGTGGYTEAFF. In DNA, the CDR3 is TGTGCCAGCAGCTTGGCCGGGACAGGAGGGTACACTGAAGCTTTCTTT. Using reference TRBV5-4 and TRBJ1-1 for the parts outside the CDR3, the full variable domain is ETGVTQSPTHLIKTRGQQVTLRCSSQSGHNTVSWYQQALGQGPQFIFQYYREEENGRGNFPPRFSGLQFPNYSSELNVNALELDDSALYLCASSLAGTGGYTEAFFGQGTRLTVV.

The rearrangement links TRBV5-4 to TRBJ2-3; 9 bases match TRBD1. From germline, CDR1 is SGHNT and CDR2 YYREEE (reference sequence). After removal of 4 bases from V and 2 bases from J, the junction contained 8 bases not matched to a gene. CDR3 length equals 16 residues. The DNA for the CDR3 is TGTGCCAGCAGCCAGGGACAGGGAGGTTTCACAGATACGCAGTATTTT. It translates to CASSQGQGGFTDTQYF. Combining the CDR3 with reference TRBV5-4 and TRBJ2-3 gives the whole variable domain ETGVTQSPTHLIKTRGQQVTLRCSSQSGHNTVSWYQQALGQGPQFIFQYYREEENGRGNFPPRFSGLQFPNYSSELNVNALELDDSALYLCASSQGQGGFTDTQYFGPGTRLTVL.

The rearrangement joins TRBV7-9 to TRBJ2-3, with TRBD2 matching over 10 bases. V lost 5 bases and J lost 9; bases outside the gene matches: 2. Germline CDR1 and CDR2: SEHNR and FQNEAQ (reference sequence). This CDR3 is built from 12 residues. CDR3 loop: CASSQTSGTQYF. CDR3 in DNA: TGTGCCAGCAGCCAGACTAGCGGGACGCAGTATTTT.

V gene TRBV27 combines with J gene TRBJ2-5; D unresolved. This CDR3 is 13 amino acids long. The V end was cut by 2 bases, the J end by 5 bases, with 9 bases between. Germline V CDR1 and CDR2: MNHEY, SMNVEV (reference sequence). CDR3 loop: CASSLAPHETQYF. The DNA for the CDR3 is TGTGCCAGCAGTTTAGCTCCACACGAGACCCAGTACTTC.

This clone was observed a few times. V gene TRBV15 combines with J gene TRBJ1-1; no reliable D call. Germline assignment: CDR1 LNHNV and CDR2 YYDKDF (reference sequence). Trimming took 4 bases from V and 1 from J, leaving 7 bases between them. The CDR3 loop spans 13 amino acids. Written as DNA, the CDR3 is TGTGCCACCAGCACTGGGCGGAACACTGAAGCTTTCTTT. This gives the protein CATSTGRNTEAFF.

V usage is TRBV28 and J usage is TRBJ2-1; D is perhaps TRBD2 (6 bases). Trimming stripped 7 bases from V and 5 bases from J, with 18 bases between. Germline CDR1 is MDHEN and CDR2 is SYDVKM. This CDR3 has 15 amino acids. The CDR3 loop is CASTFSGRANNEQFF. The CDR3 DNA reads TGTGCCAGCACCTTTAGCGGAAGGGCCAACAATGAGCAGTTCTTC. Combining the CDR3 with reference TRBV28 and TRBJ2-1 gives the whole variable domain DVKVTQSSRYLVKRTGEKVFLECVQDMDHENMFWYRQDPGLGLRLIYFSYDVKMKEKGDIPEGYSVSREKKERFSLILESASTNQTSMYLCASTFSGRANNEQFFGPGTRLTVL.

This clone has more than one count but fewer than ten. Here the CDR3 reads CASSLGVAGRETQYF. The DNA of the CDR3 is TGTGCCAGCAGCTTAGGGGTCGCAGGGCGAGAGACCCAGTACTTC. The V and J genes are TRBV7-6 and TRBJ2-5, with a tentative D call TRBD1 (5 bases). Germline CDR1 and CDR2: SGHVS and FNYEAQ. CDR3 size: 15 residues. V was cut by 1 base and J by 4 bases, with 13 bases left in between.

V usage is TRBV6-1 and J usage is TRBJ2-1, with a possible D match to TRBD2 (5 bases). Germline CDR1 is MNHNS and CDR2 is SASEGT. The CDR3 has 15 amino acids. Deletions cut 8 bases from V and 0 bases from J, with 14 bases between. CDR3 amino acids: CASPPERYSYNEQFF. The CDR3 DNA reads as TGTGCCAGCCCACCCGAGCGGTACTCCTACAATGAGCAGTTCTTC.

The CDR3: CATGPVREGEQYF. The CDR3, as DNA: TGTGCCACCGGCCCAGTGAGGGAGGGGGAGCAGTACTTC. The chain recombines TRBV10-3 with TRBJ2-7, with TRBD2 identical over 7 bases. Germline V CDR1 and CDR2: ENHRY, SYGVKD. The CDR3 totals 13 residues. V was pared by 10 bases and J by 7 bases, with 13 bases of the junction left unmatched.

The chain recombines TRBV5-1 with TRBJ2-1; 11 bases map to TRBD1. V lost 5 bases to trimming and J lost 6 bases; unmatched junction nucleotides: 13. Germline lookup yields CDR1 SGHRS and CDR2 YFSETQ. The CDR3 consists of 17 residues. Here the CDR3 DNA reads TGCGCCAGCAGACACCAAGGCGGACAGGGGGCAGGCAATGAGCAGTTCTTC. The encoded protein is CASRHQGGQGAGNEQFF.

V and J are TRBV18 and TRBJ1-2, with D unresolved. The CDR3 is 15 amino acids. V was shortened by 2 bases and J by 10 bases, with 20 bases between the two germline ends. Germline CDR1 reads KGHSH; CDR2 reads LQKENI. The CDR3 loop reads CASSPKRNSGGAYTF. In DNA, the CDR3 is TGTGCCAGCTCACCAAAAAGGAACTCGGGAGGTGCCTACACCTTC.

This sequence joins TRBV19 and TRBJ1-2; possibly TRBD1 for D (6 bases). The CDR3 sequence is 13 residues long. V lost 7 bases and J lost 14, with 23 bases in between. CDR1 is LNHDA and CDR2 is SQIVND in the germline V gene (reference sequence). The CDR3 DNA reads TGTGCCAGTACTTCCGGGACAACTATGGCTAGGACCTTC. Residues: CASTSGTTMARTF.

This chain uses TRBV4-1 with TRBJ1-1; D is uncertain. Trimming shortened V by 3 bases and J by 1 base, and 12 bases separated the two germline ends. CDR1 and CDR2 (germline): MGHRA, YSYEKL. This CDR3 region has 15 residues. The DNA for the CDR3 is TGCGCCAGCAGCCACATCGGTCGGGGGAACACTGAAGCTTTCTTT. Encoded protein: CASSHIGRGNTEAFF.

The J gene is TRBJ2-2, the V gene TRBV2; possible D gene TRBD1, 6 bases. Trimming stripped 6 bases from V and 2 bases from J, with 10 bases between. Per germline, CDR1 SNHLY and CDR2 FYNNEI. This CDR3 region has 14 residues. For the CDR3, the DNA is TGTGCCAGCAGAGCGGACAGAAACACCGGGGAGCTGTTTTTT. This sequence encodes CASRADRNTGELFF.

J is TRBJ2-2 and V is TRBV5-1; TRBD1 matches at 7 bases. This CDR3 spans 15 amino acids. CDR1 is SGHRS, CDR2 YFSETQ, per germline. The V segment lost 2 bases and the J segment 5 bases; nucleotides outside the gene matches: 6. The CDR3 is CASSFTGDPTGELFF. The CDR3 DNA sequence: TGCGCCAGCAGCTTCACAGGGGACCCTACCGGGGAGCTGTTTTTT. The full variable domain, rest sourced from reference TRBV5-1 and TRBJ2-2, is KAGVTQTPRYLIKTRGQQVTLSCSPISGHRSVSWYQQTPGQGLQFLFEYFSETQRNKGNFPGRFSGRQFSNSRSEMNVSTLELGDSALYLCASSFTGDPTGELFFGEGSRLTVL.

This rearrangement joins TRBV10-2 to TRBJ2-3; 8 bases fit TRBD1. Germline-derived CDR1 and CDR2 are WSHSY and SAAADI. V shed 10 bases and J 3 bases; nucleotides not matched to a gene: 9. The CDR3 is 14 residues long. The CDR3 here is CATADRVRTDTQYF. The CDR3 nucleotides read TGCGCCACCGCGGACAGGGTCAGGACAGATACGCAGTATTTT.

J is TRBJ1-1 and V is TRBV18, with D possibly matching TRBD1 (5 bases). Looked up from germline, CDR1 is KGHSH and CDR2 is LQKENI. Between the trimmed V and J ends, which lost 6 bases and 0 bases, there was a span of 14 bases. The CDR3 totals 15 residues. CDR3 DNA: TGTGCCAGCTCCCGCAAACAGGATTTGAACACTGAAGCTTTCTTT. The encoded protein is CASSRKQDLNTEAFF.

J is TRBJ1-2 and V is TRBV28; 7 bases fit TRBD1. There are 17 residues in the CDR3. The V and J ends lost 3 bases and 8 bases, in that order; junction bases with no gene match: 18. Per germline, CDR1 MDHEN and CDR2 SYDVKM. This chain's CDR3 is CASSFSPRRKGALGYTF. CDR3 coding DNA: TGTGCCAGCAGTTTTTCCCCTCGACGGAAGGGGGCCTTAGGCTACACCTTC.

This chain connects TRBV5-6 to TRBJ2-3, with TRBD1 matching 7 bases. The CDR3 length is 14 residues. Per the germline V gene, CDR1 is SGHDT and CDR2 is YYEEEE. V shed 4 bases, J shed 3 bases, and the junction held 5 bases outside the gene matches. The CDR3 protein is CASSLGQLTDTQYF. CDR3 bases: TGTGCCAGCAGCCTGGGACAGTTAACAGATACGCAGTATTTT. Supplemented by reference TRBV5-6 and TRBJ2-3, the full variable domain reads DAGVTQSPTHLIKTRGQQVTLRCSPKSGHDTVSWYQQALGQGPQFIFQYYEEEERQRGNFPDRFSGHQFPNYSSELNVNALLLGDSALYLCASSLGQLTDTQYFGPGTRLTVL.

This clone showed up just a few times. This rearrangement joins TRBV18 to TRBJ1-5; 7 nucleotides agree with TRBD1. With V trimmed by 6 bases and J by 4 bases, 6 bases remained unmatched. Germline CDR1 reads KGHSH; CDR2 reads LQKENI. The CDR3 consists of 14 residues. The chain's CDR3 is CASSQGQVNQPQHF. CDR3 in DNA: TGTGCCAGCTCCCAAGGACAGGTTAATCAGCCCCAGCATTTT.

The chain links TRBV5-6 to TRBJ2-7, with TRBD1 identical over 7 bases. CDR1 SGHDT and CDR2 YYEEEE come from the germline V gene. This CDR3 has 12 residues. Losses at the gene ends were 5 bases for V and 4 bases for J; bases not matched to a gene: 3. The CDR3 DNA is TGTGCCAGCAGAGGGGACAGTTACGAGCAGTACTTC. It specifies CASRGDSYEQYF.

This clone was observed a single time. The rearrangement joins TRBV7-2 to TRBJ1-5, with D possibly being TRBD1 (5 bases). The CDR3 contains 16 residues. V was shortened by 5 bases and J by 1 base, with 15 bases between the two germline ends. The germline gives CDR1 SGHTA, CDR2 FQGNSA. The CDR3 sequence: CASSPQGTGSNQPQHF. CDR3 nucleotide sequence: TGTGCCAGCAGCCCGCAGGGTACCGGGAGCAATCAGCCCCAGCATTTT.

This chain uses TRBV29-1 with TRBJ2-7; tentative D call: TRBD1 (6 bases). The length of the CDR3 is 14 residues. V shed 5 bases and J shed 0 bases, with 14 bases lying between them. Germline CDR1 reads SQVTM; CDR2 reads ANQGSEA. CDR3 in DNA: TGCAGCGTTCAGACAGGCCAAAGCTCCTACGAGCAGTACTTC. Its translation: CSVQTGQSSYEQYF.